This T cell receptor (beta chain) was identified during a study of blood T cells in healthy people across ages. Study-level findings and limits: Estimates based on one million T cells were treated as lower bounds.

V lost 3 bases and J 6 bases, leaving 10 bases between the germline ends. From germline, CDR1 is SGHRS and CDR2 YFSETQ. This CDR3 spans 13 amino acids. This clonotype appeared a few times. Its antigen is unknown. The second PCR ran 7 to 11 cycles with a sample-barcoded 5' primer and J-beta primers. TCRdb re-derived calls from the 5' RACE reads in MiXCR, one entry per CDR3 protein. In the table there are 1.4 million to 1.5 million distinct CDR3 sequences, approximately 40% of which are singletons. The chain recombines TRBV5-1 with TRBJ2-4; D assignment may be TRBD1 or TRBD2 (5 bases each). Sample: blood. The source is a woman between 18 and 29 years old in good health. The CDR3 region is CASSSGPLNIQYF. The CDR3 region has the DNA TGCGCCAGCAGCTCGGGACCGTTAAACATTCAGTACTTC.